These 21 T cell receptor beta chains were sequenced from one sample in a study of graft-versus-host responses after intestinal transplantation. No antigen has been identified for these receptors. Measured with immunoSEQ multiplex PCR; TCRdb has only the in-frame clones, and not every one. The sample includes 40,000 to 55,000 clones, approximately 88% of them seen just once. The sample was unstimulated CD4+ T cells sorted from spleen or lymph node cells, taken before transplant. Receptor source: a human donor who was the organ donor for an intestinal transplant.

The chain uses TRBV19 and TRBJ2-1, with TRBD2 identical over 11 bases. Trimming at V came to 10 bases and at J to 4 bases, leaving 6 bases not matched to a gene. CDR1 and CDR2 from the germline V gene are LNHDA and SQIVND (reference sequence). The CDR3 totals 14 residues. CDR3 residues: CATTGTSGYNEQFF. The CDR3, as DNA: TGTGCCACAACCGGGACTAGCGGATACAATGAGCAGTTCTTC.

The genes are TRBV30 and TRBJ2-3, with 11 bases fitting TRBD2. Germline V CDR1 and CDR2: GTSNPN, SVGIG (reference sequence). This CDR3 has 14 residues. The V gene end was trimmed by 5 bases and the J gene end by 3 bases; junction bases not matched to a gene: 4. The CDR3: CAWVAGGLTDTQYF. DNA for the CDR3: TGTGCCTGGGTAGCGGGGGGGCTGACAGATACGCAGTATTTT.

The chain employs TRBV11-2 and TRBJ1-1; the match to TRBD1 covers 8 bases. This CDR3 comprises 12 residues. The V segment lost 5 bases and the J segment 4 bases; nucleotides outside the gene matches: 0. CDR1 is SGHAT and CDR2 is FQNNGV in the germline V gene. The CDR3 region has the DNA TGTGCCAGCAGCGGACAGGGCACTGAAGCTTTCTTT. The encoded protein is CASSGQGTEAFF.

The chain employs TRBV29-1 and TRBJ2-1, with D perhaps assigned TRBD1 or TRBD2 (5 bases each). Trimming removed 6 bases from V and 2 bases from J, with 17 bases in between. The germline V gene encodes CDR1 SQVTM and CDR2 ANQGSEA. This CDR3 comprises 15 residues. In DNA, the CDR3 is TGCAGCGTCGACGTGGGGACGGGGACCTACAATGAGCAGTTCTTC. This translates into CSVDVGTGTYNEQFF.

The CDR3 region is CASSPPGLNEKLFF. The CDR3, as DNA: TGTGCCAGCTCACCACCGGGGCTAAATGAAAAACTGTTTTTT. J is TRBJ1-4 and V is TRBV18; D is perhaps TRBD1 (5 bases). V lost 0 bases and J 5 bases, leaving 7 bases between the germline ends. The CDR3 consists of 14 residues. CDR1 is KGHSH, CDR2 LQKENI, per germline.

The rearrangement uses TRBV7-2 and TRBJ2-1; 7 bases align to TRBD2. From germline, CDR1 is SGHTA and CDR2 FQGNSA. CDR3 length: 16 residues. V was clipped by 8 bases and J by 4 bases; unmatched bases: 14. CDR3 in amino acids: CASGERPAGLYNEQFF. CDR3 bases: TGTGCCAGCGGCGAGAGGCCAGCGGGGCTATACAATGAGCAGTTCTTC.

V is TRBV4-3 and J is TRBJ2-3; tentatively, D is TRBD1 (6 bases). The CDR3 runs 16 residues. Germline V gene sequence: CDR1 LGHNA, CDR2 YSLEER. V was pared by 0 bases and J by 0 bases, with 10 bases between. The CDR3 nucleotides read TGCGCCAGCAGCCAAGAGGGGGCCCCTAGCACAGATACGCAGTATTTT. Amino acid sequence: CASSQEGAPSTDTQYF.

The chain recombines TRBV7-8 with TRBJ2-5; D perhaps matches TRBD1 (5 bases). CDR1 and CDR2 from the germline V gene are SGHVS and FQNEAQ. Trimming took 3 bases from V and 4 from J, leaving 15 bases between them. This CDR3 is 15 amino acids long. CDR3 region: CASSFAAVRVETQYF. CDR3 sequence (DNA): TGTGCCAGCAGCTTTGCGGCAGTCAGGGTAGAGACCCAGTACTTC.

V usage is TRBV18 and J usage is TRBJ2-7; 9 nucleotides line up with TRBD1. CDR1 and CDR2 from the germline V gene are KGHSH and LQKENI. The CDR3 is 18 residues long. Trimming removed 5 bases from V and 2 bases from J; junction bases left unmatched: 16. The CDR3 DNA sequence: TGTGCCAGCTCAAACCGGGACAGGGAACGAAGGGGGACCTACGAGCAGTACTTC. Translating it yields CASSNRDRERRGTYEQYF.

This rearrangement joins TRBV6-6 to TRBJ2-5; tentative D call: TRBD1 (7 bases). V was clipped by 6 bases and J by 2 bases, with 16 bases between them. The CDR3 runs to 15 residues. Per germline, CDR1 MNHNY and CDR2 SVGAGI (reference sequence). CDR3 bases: TGTGCCAGCAGACCGGCAGGGGGGCCTCAAGAGACCCAGTACTTC. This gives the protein CASRPAGGPQETQYF.

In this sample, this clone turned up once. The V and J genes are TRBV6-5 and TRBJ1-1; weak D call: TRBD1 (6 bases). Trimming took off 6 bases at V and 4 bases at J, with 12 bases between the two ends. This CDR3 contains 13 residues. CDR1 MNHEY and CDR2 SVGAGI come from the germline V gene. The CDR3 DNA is TGTGCCAGCAGGTACAGGGAAATCACTGAAGCTTTCTTT. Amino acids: CASRYREITEAFF.

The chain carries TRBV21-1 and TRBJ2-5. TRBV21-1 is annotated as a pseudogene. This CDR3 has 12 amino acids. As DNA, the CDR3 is TGTGCCAGCTGCACTTCAAAAGAGACCCAGTACTTC. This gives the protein CASCTSKETQYF.

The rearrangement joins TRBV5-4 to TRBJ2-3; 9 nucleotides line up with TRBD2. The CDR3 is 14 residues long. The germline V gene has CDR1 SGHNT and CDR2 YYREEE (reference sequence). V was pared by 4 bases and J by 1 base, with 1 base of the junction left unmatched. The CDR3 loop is CASSRTSGTDTQYF. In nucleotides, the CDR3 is TGTGCCAGCAGCCGGACTAGCGGCACAGATACGCAGTATTTT.

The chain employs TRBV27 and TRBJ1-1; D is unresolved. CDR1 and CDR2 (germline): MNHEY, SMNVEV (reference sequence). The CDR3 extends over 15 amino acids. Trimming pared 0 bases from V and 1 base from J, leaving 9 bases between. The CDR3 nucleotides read TGTGCCAGCAGTTTATCAGGGTTATCGAACACTGAAGCTTTCTTT. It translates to CASSLSGLSNTEAFF.

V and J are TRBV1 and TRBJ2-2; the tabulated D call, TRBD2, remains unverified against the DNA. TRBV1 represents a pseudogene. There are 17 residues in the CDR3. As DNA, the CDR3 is TGCACCAGCAGCCAAGATTTGGGACTAGCCTACACCGGGGAGCTGTTTTTT. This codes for CTSSQDLGLAYTGELFF.

The CDR3 DNA reads as TGCAGCGTTGTAATCCAGAGCGGGAAGGAAACAGATACGCAGTATTTT. It encodes CSVVIQSGKETDTQYF. The V call is TRBV29-1, the J call TRBJ2-3; TRBD2 matches 7 bases. The CDR3 extends over 16 amino acids. V lost 4 bases and J lost 3; bases outside the gene matches: 13. Germline V CDR1 and CDR2: SQVTM, ANQGSEA.

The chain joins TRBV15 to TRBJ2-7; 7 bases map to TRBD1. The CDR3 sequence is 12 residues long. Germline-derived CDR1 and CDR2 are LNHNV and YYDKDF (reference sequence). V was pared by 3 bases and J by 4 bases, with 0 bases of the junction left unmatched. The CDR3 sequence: CATSRTGYEQYF. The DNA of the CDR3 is TGTGCCACCAGCAGGACAGGGTACGAGCAGTACTTC.

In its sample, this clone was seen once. The CDR3 here is CASSRGQGNGYTF. The CDR3 coding sequence is TGTGCCAGCAGCCGAGGACAGGGGAATGGCTACACCTTC. The chain recombines TRBV6-5 with TRBJ1-2; 9 nucleotides align to TRBD1. This CDR3 contains 13 residues. The J segment lost 6 bases and the V segment lost 6 bases, leaving 5 bases of the junction unmatched. CDR1 and CDR2 from the germline V gene are MNHEY and SVGAGI.

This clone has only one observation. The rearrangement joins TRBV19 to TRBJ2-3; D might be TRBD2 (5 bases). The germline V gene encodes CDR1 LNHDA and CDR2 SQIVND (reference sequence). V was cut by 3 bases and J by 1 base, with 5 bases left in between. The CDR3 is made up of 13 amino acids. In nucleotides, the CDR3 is TGTGCCAGTAGTATGAGGGGCACAGATACGCAGTATTTT. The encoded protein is CASSMRGTDTQYF.

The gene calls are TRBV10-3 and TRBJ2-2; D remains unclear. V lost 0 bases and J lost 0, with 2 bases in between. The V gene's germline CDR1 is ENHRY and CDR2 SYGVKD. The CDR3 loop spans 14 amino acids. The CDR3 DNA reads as TGTGCCATCAGTGAGTCACCGAACACCGGGGAGCTGTTTTTT. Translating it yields CAISESPNTGELFF.

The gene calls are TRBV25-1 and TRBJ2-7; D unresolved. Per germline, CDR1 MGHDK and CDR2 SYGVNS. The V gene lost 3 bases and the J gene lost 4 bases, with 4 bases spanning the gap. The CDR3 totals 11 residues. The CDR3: CASSDKYEQYF. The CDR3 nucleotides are TGTGCCAGCAGTGACAAGTACGAGCAGTACTTC.